This entry features one T cell receptor beta chain sequence. An end of the junction does not agree with germline; a read error may underlie this. The source of the sample is a study of tumor and adjacent non-tumor tissue in lung cancer. Three rounds of nested PCR, following a modified ARM-PCR protocol, produced the TCRbeta library. MiXCR, applied by TCRdb to the multiplex PCR reads, yields one record per CDR3 protein. The table lists 60,000 to 90,000 distinct CDR3 sequences, roughly 80% of them singletons. The CDR3 extends over 11 amino acids. Germline V gives CDR1 MNHNY, CDR2 SVGAGI (reference sequence). RNA was extracted from bulk tissue without any cell sorting.

The rearrangement links TRBV6-6 to TRBJ2-3; no reliable D call. The TCR comes from a woman aged 45-60 years with non-small cell lung cancer. Sequenced: lung tumor tissue. The CDR3 coding sequence is TGCGCCAGCGAGGTTGGAGTTACGCAGTATTTT. Residues: CASEVGVTQYF.